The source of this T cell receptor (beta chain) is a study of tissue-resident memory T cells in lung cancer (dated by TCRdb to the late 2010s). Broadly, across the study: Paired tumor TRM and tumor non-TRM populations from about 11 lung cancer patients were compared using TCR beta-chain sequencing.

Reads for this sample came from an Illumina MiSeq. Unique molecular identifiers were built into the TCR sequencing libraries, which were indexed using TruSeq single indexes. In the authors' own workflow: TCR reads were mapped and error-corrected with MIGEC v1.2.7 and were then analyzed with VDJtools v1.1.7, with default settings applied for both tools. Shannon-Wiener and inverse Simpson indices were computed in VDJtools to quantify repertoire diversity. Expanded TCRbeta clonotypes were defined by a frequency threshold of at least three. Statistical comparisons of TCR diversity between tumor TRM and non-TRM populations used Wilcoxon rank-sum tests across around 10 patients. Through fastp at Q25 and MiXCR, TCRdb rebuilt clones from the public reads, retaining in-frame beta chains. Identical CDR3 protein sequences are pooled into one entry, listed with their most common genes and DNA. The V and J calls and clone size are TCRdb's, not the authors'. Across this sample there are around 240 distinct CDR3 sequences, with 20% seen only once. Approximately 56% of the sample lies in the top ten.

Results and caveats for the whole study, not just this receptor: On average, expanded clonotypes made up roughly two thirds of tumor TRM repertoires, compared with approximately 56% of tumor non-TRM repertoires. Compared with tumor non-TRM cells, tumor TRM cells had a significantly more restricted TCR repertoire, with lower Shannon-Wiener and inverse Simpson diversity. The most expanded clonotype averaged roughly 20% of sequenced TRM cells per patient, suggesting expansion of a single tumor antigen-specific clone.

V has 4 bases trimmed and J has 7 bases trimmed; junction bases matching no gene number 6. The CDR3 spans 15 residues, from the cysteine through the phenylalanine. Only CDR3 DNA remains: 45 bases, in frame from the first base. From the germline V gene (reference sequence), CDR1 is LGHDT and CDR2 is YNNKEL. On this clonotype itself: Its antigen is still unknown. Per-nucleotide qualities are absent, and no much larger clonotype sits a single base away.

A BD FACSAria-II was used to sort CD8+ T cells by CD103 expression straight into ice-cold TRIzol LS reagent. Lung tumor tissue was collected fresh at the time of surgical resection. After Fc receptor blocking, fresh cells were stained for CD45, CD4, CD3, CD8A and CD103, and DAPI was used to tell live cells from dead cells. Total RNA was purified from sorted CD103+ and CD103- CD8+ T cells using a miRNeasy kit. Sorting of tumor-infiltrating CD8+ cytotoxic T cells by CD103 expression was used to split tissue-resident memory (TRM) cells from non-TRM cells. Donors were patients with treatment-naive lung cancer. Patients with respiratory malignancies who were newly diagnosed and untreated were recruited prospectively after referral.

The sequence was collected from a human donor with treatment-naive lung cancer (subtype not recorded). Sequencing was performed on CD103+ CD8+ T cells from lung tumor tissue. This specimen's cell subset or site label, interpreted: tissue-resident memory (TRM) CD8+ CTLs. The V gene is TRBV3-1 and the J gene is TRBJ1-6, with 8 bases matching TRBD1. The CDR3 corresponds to CASSPGQGGNSPLHF. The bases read TGTGCCAGCAGCCCCGGACAGGGAGGAAATTCACCCCTCCACTTT.